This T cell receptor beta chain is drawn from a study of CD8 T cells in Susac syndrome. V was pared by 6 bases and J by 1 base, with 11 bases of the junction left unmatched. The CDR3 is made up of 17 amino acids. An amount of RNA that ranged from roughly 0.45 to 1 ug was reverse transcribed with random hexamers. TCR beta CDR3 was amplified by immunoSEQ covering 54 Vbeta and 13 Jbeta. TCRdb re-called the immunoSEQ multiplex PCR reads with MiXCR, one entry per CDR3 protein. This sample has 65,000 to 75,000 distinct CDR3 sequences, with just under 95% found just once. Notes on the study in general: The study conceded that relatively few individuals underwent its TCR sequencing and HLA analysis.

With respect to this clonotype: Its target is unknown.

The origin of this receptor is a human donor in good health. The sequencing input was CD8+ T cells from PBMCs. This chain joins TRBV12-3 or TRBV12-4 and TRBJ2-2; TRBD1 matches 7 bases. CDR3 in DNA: TGTGCCAGCAGCACGGGACAGACTCTAAGGAACACCGGGGAGCTGTTTTTT. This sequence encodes CASSTGQTLRNTGELFF.